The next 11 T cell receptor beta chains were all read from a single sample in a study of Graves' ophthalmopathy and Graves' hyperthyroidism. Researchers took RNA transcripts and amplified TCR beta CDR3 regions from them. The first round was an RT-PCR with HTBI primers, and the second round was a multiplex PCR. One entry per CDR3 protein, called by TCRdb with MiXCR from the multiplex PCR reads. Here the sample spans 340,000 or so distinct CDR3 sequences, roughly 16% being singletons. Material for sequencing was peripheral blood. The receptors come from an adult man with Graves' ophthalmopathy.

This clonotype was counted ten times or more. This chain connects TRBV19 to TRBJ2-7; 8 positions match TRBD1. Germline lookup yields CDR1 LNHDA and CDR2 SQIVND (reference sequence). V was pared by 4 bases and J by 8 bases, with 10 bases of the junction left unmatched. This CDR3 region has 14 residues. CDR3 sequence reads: CASSRRTGGWKQYF. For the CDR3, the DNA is TGTGCCAGTAGTAGAAGAACAGGGGGGTGGAAGCAGTACTTC.

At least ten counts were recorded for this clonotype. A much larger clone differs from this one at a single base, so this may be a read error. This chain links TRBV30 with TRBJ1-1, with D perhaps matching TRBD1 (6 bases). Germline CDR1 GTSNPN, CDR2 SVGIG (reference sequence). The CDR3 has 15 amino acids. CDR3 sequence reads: CAWSRPDSANTETFF. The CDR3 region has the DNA TGTGCCTGGAGTCGTCCGGACAGCGCGAACACTGAAACTTTCTTT.

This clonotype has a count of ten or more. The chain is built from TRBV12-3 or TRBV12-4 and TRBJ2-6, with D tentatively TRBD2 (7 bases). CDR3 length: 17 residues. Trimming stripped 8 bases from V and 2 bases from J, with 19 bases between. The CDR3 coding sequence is TGTGCCAGCTCCTACAACCGGGGGGCGACTGGGGCCAACGTCCTGACTTTC. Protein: CASSYNRGATGANVLTF.

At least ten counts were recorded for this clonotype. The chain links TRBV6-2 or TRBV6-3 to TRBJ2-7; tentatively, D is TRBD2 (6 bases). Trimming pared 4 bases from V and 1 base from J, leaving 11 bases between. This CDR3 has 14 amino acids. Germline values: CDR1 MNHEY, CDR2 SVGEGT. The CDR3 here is CASSSSRESYEQYF. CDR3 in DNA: TGTGCCAGCAGTTCAAGTCGGGAGTCCTACGAGCAGTACTTC.

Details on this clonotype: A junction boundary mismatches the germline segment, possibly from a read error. In DNA, the CDR3 is TGCGCCTTGAACCGGTGGGCATTCGGTGACTATGGCTACACCTTC. It specifies CALNRWAFGDYGYTF. V and J are TRBV30 and TRBJ1-2; D ambiguous. Germline CDR1 GTSNPN, CDR2 SVGIG (reference sequence). The CDR3 extends over 15 amino acids.

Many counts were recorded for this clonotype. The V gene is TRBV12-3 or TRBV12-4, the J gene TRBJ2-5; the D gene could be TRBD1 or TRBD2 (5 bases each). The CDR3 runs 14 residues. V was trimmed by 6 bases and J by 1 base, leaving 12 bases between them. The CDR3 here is CASSRPGTQETQYF. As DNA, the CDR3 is TGTGCCAGCAGCAGGCCCGGGACCCAAGAGACCCAGTACTTC.

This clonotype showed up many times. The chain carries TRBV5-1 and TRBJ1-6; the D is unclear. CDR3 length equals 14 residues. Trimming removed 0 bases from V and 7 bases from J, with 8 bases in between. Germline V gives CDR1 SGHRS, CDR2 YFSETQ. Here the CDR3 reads CASSLGVENSPLHF. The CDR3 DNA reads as TGCGCCAGCAGCTTGGGGGTCGAGAATTCACCCCTCCACTTT.

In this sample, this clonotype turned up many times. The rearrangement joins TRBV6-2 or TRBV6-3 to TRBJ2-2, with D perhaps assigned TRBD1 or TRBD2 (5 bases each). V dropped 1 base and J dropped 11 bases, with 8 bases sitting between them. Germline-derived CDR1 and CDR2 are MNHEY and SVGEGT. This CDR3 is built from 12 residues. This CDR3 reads CASSYFGGELFF. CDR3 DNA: TGTGCCAGCAGTTACTTTGGGGGAGAGCTGTTTTTT.

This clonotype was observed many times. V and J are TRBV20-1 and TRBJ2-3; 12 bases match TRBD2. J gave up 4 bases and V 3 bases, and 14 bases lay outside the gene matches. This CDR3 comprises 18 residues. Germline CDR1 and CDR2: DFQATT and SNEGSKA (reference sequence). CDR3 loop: CSASGSSGRGGVADTQYF. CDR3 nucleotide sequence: TGCAGTGCTAGCGGGTCTAGCGGGAGGGGAGGTGTGGCAGATACGCAGTATTTT.

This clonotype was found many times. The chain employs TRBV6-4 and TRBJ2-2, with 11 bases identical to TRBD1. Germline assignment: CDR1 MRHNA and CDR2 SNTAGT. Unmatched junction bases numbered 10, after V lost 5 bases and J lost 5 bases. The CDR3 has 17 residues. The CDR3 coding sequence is TGTGCCAGCAGTCCGCCTCCCGGGACAGGGGGGACCGGGGAGCTGTTTTTT. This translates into CASSPPPGTGGTGELFF.

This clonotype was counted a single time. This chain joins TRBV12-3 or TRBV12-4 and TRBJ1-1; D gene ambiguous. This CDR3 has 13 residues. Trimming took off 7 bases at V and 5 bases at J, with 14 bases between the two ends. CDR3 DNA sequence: TGTGCCAGCACCGAAGGGCGTGGGACTGAAGCTTTCTTT. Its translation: CASTEGRGTEAFF.